The 16 T cell receptor beta chains reported below all come from one sample, sequenced in a study of identical twins. MiXCR, applied by TCRdb to the 5' RACE reads, yields one record per CDR3 protein. The repertoire holds just under 650,000 distinct CDR3 sequences, with about 7% as singletons. The same data also went into a second study, on yellow fever vaccine responses in identical twins.

The sequencing input was PBMCs. These receptors all stem from a woman aged 18 to 35 in good health.

This clonotype has at least ten counts. The rearrangement links TRBV28 to TRBJ1-6, with D unclear. The germline CDR1 and CDR2 sequences are MDHEN and SYDVKM. The CDR3 length is 11 residues. The V and J ends lost 6 bases and 6 bases respectively, with 3 bases between them. Here the CDR3 DNA reads TGTGCCAGCAGCTTTAATTCACCCCTCCACTTT. The encoded protein is CASSFNSPLHF.

V gene TRBV28 combines with J gene TRBJ1-1; no clear D. Trimming pared 8 bases from V and 4 bases from J, leaving 20 bases between. This CDR3 contains 15 residues. Germline V gene sequence: CDR1 MDHEN, CDR2 SYDVKM. In DNA form, the CDR3 reads TGTGCCAGCCAAAGAGGGCGGGGTATGCTCACTGAAGCTTTCTTT. Protein sequence: CASQRGRGMLTEAFF. The full variable domain, in which reference TRBV28 and TRBJ1-1 provide the parts outside the CDR3, is DVKVTQSSRYLVKRTGEKVFLECVQDMDHENMFWYRQDPGLGLRLIYFSYDVKMKEKGDIPEGYSVSREKKERFSLILESASTNQTSMYLCASQRGRGMLTEAFFGQGTRLTVV.

This clonotype has more than one count but fewer than ten. The chain is built from TRBV6-2 or TRBV6-3 and TRBJ1-6; 10 bases fit TRBD1. CDR3 length: 17 amino acids. The J segment lost 7 bases and the V segment lost 0 bases, leaving 6 bases of the junction unmatched. The V gene's germline CDR1 is MNHEY and CDR2 SVGEGT. The CDR3, as DNA: TGTGCCAGCAGTTACTCTGACAGGGGGCGAAGGAATTCACCCCTCCACTTT. This encodes CASSYSDRGRRNSPLHF.

This clonotype has a handful of counts. The rearrangement links TRBV7-8 to TRBJ2-1, with 7 bases fitting TRBD1. CDR1 is SGHVS and CDR2 is FQNEAQ in the germline V gene. The CDR3 has 14 residues. V dropped 6 bases and J dropped 8; count of bases not matched to a gene: 10. The CDR3 is CASSLKQGTHEQFF. The CDR3 DNA reads as TGTGCCAGCAGTCTTAAACAGGGGACCCATGAGCAGTTCTTC.

This clonotype appeared a few times. The chain recombines TRBV18 with TRBJ2-2; D uncertain. V was cut by 3 bases and J by 3 bases, with 8 bases left in between. Germline assignment: CDR1 KGHSH and CDR2 LQKENI. The CDR3 consists of 14 residues. CDR3 in DNA: TGTGCCAGCTCACCGGGGATGTACACCGGGGAGCTGTTTTTT. It codes for CASSPGMYTGELFF.

The CDR3 sequence is CASSPSSQGASGSYEQYF. The DNA of the CDR3 is TGTGCCAGCAGCCCATCATCACAGGGGGCTAGCGGGAGTTACGAGCAGTACTTC. The chain combines TRBV9 with TRBJ2-7; D is perhaps TRBD2 (10 bases). This CDR3 contains 18 residues. Germline-derived CDR1 and CDR2 are SGDLS and YYNGEE. Trimming removed 4 bases at V and 4 bases at J, with 27 bases between. Full variable domain (rest looked up from reference TRBV9 and TRBJ2-7): DSGVTQTPKHLITATGQRVTLRCSPRSGDLSVYWYQQSLDQGLQFLIQYYNGEERAKGNILERFSAQQFPDLHSELNLSSLELGDSALYFCASSPSSQGASGSYEQYFGPGTRLTVT.

This clonotype was detected a few times. The V call is TRBV20-1, the J call TRBJ2-5, with D possibly being TRBD2 (7 bases). Germline V CDR1 and CDR2: DFQATT, SNEGSKA (reference sequence). The CDR3 consists of 15 residues. V lost 1 base, J lost 5 bases, and 17 bases lay in between. CDR3 sequence (DNA): TGCAGTGCTAGAGGAGGGGGGGCCGATTCGGAGACCCAGTACTTC. This gives the protein CSARGGGADSETQYF.

This clonotype turned up a few times. The rearrangement joins TRBV7-9 to TRBJ2-3; D call uncertain. V dropped 8 bases and J dropped 2 bases, with 14 bases sitting between them. Germline loops: CDR1 SEHNR, CDR2 FQNEAQ (reference sequence). This CDR3 has 14 residues. The CDR3: CASVKGYDTDTQYF. DNA for the CDR3: TGTGCCAGCGTGAAAGGGTATGACACAGATACGCAGTATTTT.

This chain connects TRBV6-1 to TRBJ2-7; D not certain. V lost 5 bases and J lost 3, with 11 bases in between. The germline V gene has CDR1 MNHNS and CDR2 SASEGT. The CDR3 has 13 residues. The CDR3, as DNA: TGTGCCAGCAGTCCAGGAGTAGACTACGAGCAGTACTTC. It yields the protein CASSPGVDYEQYF.

This clonotype appeared a few times. The genes are TRBV29-1 and TRBJ1-2; no firm D call. Trimming pared 6 bases from V and 7 bases from J, leaving 15 bases between. This CDR3 region has 12 residues. Looked up from germline, CDR1 is SQVTM and CDR2 is ANQGSEA. The CDR3 DNA follows: TGCAGCGTGGGAGGTGGGTTGAGTGGCTACACCTTC. Protein sequence: CSVGGGLSGYTF.

In DNA, the CDR3 is TGTGCCACCAGCAGAGTGGGTTGGGAGCGGGGAATCTACAATGAGCAGTTCTTC. It translates to CATSRVGWERGIYNEQFF. The chain couples TRBV15 to TRBJ2-1; 7 nucleotides agree with TRBD2. The germline V gene encodes CDR1 LNHNV and CDR2 YYDKDF (reference sequence). V shed 1 base, J shed 3 bases, and the junction held 12 bases outside the gene matches. The CDR3 sequence is 18 residues long.

This chain's CDR3 is CASTSMKNRGPNYGYTF. The CDR3 DNA reads TGTGCCAGCACCTCGATGAAGAACAGGGGACCTAACTATGGCTACACCTTC. This chain joins TRBV27 and TRBJ1-2, with 7 nucleotides matching TRBD1. CDR3 size: 17 residues. With V trimmed by 7 bases and J by 0 bases, 14 bases remained unmatched. Germline values: CDR1 MNHEY, CDR2 SMNVEV (reference sequence).

This clonotype was picked up many times. The V call is TRBV5-1, the J call TRBJ1-1, with D uncertain. Germline V CDR1 and CDR2: SGHRS, YFSETQ. Trimming took 0 bases from V and 7 from J, leaving 16 bases between them. The CDR3 has 15 residues. The CDR3 DNA reads as TGCGCCAGCAGCTTGGAAGGCCGCGGCGGCATTGAAGCTTTCTTT. It is translated as CASSLEGRGGIEAFF.

The chain carries TRBV3-1 and TRBJ2-7; the D gene could be TRBD1 or TRBD2 (5 bases each). Germline values: CDR1 LGHDT, CDR2 YNNKEL (reference sequence). The CDR3 consists of 15 residues. The V and J ends lost 1 base and 3 bases respectively, with 13 bases between them. CDR3 in DNA: TGTGCCAGCAGCCAAGCACCGGGACCCGTCTACGAGCAGTACGTC. It translates to CASSQAPGPVYEQYV.

This clonotype was observed a handful of times. The chain recombines TRBV5-1 with TRBJ2-7, with D uncertain. Looked up from germline, CDR1 is SGHRS and CDR2 is YFSETQ. Trimming pared 4 bases from V and 7 bases from J, leaving 3 bases between. This CDR3 spans 9 amino acids. The CDR3 loop reads CASSPEQYV. DNA of the CDR3: TGCGCCAGCAGCCCGGAGCAGTACGTC.

The CDR3 loop is CSSDIGIEGQETQYF. In nucleotides, the CDR3 is TGCAGCTCGGACATCGGGATCGAGGGGCAAGAGACCCAGTACTTC. This chain uses TRBV29-1 with TRBJ2-5; D may correspond to TRBD1 or TRBD2 (5 bases each). V was trimmed by 8 bases and J by 2 bases, leaving 21 bases between them. This CDR3 is 15 amino acids long. Germline loops: CDR1 SQVTM, CDR2 ANQGSEA.